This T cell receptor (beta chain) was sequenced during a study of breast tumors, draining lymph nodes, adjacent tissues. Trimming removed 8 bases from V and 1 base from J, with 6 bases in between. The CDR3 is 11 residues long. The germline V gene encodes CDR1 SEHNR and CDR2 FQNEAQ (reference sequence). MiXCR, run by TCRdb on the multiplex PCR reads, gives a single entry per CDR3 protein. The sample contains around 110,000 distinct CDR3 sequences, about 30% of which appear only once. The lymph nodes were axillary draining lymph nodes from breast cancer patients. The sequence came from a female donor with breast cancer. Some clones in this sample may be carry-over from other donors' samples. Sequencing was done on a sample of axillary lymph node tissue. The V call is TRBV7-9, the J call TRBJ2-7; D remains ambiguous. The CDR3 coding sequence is TGTGCCAGCGTGGGATCCTACGAGCAGTACTTC. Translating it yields CASVGSYEQYF. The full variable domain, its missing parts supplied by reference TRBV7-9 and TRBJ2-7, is DTGVSQNPRHKITKRGQNVTFRCDPISEHNRLYWYRQTLGQGPEFLTYFQNEAQLEKSRLLSDRFSAERPKGSFSTLEIQRTEQGDSAMYLCASVGSYEQYFGPGTRLTVT.